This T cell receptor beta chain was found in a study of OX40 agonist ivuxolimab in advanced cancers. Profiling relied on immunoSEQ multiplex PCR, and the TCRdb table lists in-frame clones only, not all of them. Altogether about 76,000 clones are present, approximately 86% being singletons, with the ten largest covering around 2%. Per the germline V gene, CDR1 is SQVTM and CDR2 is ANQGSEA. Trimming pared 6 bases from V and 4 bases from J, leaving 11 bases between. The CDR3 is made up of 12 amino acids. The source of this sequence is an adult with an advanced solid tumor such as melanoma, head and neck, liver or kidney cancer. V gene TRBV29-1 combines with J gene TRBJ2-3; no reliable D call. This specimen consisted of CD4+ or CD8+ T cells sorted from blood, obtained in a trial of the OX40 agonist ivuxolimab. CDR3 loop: CSVGPRADTQYF. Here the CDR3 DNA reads TGCAGCGTGGGTCCACGAGCAGATACGCAGTATTTT.